Listed below are T cell receptor beta chains from one sample, sequenced in a study of shared clonotypes between healthy human individuals. The assay was immunoSEQ multiplex PCR, and TCRdb's table has in-frame clones only and misses some. The table includes around 2.5 million clones, 80% to 95% detected once. The sample taken for sequencing was naive CD4+ T cells from PBMCs. These receptors were obtained from a man between 18 and 35 years old in good health. Some clones in this sample may be carry-over from other donors' samples. The CDR3 runs from the conserved cysteine through the conserved F or W. The D gene is left open where the match is weak. A row's size may be missing; if present it is once, few, many or a size class.

v_call: TRBV5-1; clone_size: -; d_call: -; j_call: TRBJ2-2; cdr3_nt: TGCGCCAGCAGCCTATCGAGGCTTACCGGGGAGCTGTTTTTT; cdr3_aa: CASSLSRLTGELFF
v_call: TRBV21-1; clone_size: -; d_call: -; j_call: TRBJ1-5; cdr3_nt: TGTGCCAGCAGCTCCTGGGACATTTGTCAGCCCCAGCATTTT; cdr3_aa: CASSSWDICQPQHF
v_call: TRBV19; clone_size: -; d_call: TRBD2; j_call: TRBJ2-5; cdr3_nt: TGTGCCAGTACCCTTAGCGGGAGAGGAGAGACCCAGTACTTC; cdr3_aa: CASTLSGRGETQYF
v_call: TRBV28; clone_size: -; d_call: -; j_call: TRBJ1-2; cdr3_nt: TGTGCCAGCAGTCTACCCCTGGGAGGCTACACCTTC; cdr3_aa: CASSLPLGGYTF
v_call: TRBV5-5; clone_size: -; d_call: -; j_call: TRBJ2-2; cdr3_nt: TGTGCCAGCAGCTTGGTGTACTGGAACACCGGGGAGCTGTTTTTT; cdr3_aa: CASSLVYWNTGELFF
v_call: TRBV9; clone_size: -; d_call: -; j_call: TRBJ1-1; cdr3_nt: TGTGCCAGCAGCGTAGGAATGCGGGGGCCTGTGAACACTGAAGCTTTCTTT; cdr3_aa: CASSVGMRGPVNTEAFF
v_call: TRBV9; clone_size: -; d_call: -; j_call: TRBJ2-7; cdr3_nt: TGTGCCAGCAGCTTAGGCCCTTCTTCGGTGCAGTACTTC; cdr3_aa: CASSLGPSSVQYF
v_call: TRBV28; clone_size: -; d_call: -; j_call: TRBJ2-7; cdr3_nt: TGTGCCAGCAGTTTAACAGGGACGGGGGAGCAGTACTTC; cdr3_aa: CASSLTGTGEQYF
v_call: TRBV18; clone_size: -; d_call: TRBD1; j_call: TRBJ2-3; cdr3_nt: TGTGCCAGCTCGCGGGACAGGGGTTACACAGATACGCAGTATTTT; cdr3_aa: CASSRDRGYTDTQYF
v_call: TRBV2; clone_size: -; d_call: -; j_call: TRBJ1-2; cdr3_nt: TGTGCCAGCACATACTCTAACTATGGCTACACCTTC; cdr3_aa: CASTYSNYGYTF
v_call: TRBV10-2; clone_size: -; d_call: TRBD1; j_call: TRBJ1-3; cdr3_nt: TGCGCCAGCAGTGACGGGACAGTCTCTGGAAACACCATATATTTT; cdr3_aa: CASSDGTVSGNTIYF
v_call: TRBV5-4; clone_size: -; d_call: -; j_call: TRBJ2-6; cdr3_nt: TGTGCCAGCAGCCCCTCTGGACAGTTCTCTGGGGCCAACGTCCTGACTTTC; cdr3_aa: CASSPSGQFSGANVLTF
v_call: TRBV7-3; clone_size: -; d_call: TRBD2; j_call: TRBJ2-1; cdr3_nt: TGTGCCAGCAGCCCGCGACTAGCGTTCGACAATGAGCAGTTCTTC; cdr3_aa: CASSPRLAFDNEQFF
v_call: TRBV5-1; clone_size: -; d_call: TRBD2; j_call: TRBJ2-1; cdr3_nt: TGCGCCAGCAGCTGGGGACTAGCGGGAGGGCGGGATGAGCAGTTCTTC; cdr3_aa: CASSWGLAGGRDEQFF
v_call: TRBV20-1; clone_size: -; d_call: -; j_call: TRBJ2-3; cdr3_nt: TGCAGTGCTGGGACTCGGGATACGCAGTATTTT; cdr3_aa: CSAGTRDTQYF
v_call: TRBV5-4; clone_size: -; d_call: -; j_call: TRBJ1-1; cdr3_nt: TGTGCCAGCAGCTCGGCGCAGGGAGGTAACACTGAAGCTTTCTTT; cdr3_aa: CASSSAQGGNTEAFF
v_call: TRBV6-1; clone_size: few; d_call: -; j_call: TRBJ1-4; cdr3_nt: TGTGCCAGCCGGACAGTCGGCTATGAAAAACTGTTTTTT; cdr3_aa: CASRTVGYEKLFF
v_call: TRBV28; clone_size: -; d_call: -; j_call: TRBJ2-1; cdr3_nt: TGTGCCACCACCTCCTACAATGAGCAGTTCTTC; cdr3_aa: CATTSYNEQFF
v_call: TRBV7-2; clone_size: -; d_call: TRBD1; j_call: TRBJ2-4; cdr3_nt: TGTGCCAGCACCCGGACAGGCAAAAACATTCAGTACTTC; cdr3_aa: CASTRTGKNIQYF
v_call: TRBV29-1; clone_size: few; d_call: -; j_call: TRBJ1-5; cdr3_nt: TGCAGCGTTGTCCGTACCACGGGCGAGCCCCAGCATTTT; cdr3_aa: CSVVRTTGEPQHF
v_call: TRBV19; clone_size: -; d_call: TRBD1; j_call: TRBJ2-7; cdr3_nt: TGTGCCAGTAGTATCCCCGGGACAGGGGGCTACGAGCAGTACTTC; cdr3_aa: CASSIPGTGGYEQYF
v_call: TRBV6-6; clone_size: once; d_call: -; j_call: TRBJ1-1; cdr3_nt: TGTGCCAGCAGTTACTATGGAGAGAACACTGAAGCTTTCTTT; cdr3_aa: CASSYYGENTEAFF
v_call: TRBV25-1; clone_size: -; d_call: TRBD1; j_call: TRBJ1-2; cdr3_nt: TGTGCCAGCAGTGAGAGTCGGGGCAGGGGGCTTTTCGGCTACACCTTC; cdr3_aa: CASSESRGRGLFGYTF
v_call: TRBV5-1; clone_size: -; d_call: -; j_call: TRBJ1-1; cdr3_nt: TGCGCCAGCAGTGGGCAGGGGAGCACTGAAGCTTTCTTT; cdr3_aa: CASSGQGSTEAFF
v_call: TRBV20-1; clone_size: -; d_call: TRBD1; j_call: TRBJ1-1; cdr3_nt: TGCAGTGCTAGTAGGGGGCCTGAAGCTTTCTTT; cdr3_aa: CSASRGPEAFF
v_call: TRBV11-2; clone_size: -; d_call: TRBD1; j_call: TRBJ1-5; cdr3_nt: TGTGCCAGCAGCAAGAGGGGGCGCGGGAGCAATCAGCCCCAGCATTTT; cdr3_aa: CASSKRGRGSNQPQHF
v_call: TRBV5-1; clone_size: -; d_call: -; j_call: TRBJ2-3; cdr3_nt: TGCGCCAGCAGCTTGGGGCTAGCTGGGGGAGATACGCAGTATTTT; cdr3_aa: CASSLGLAGGDTQYF
v_call: TRBV4-1; clone_size: -; d_call: TRBD2; j_call: TRBJ2-7; cdr3_nt: TGCGCCAGCAGCCGAGGAGGACTAGCTCTCTACGAGCAGTACTTC; cdr3_aa: CASSRGGLALYEQYF
v_call: TRBV6-5; clone_size: -; d_call: -; j_call: TRBJ2-3; cdr3_nt: TGTGCCAGCAGTTACGCGGGGCGGGACGGCGGCCATACGCAGTATTTT; cdr3_aa: CASSYAGRDGGHTQYF
v_call: TRBV30; clone_size: -; d_call: -; j_call: TRBJ2-7; cdr3_nt: TGTGCCTGGAGTGTATCCTACGAGCAGTACTTC; cdr3_aa: CAWSVSYEQYF
v_call: TRBV28; clone_size: once; d_call: -; j_call: TRBJ2-4; cdr3_nt: TGTGCCAGCAGTTTAGAAAACATTCAGTACTTC; cdr3_aa: CASSLENIQYF
v_call: TRBV10-3; clone_size: -; d_call: TRBD2; j_call: TRBJ2-1; cdr3_nt: TGTGCCACCGCCCCCCTAGCGGGAGAACGCAATGAGCAGTTCTTC; cdr3_aa: CATAPLAGERNEQFF
v_call: TRBV11-3; clone_size: -; d_call: -; j_call: TRBJ2-2; cdr3_nt: TGTGCCAGCAGCTGGGGCCCTGGCGGCACCGGGGAGCTGTTTTTT; cdr3_aa: CASSWGPGGTGELFF
v_call: TRBV28; clone_size: once; d_call: -; j_call: TRBJ1-4; cdr3_nt: TGTGCCAGCAGTTTAGTTAGCAGTGAAAAACTGTTTTTT; cdr3_aa: CASSLVSSEKLFF
v_call: TRBV19; clone_size: -; d_call: TRBD1; j_call: TRBJ1-3; cdr3_nt: TGTGCCAGTAGTCCCGGGGACAGCCGTACCGGAAACACCATATATTTT; cdr3_aa: CASSPGDSRTGNTIYF
v_call: TRBV28; clone_size: -; d_call: -; j_call: TRBJ2-7; cdr3_nt: TGTGCCAGCAGGAACCGGGGGCGGTTTGATCACGAGCAGTACTTC; cdr3_aa: CASRNRGRFDHEQYF
v_call: TRBV6-5; clone_size: -; d_call: -; j_call: TRBJ1-6; cdr3_nt: TGTGCCAGCAGTTACGAGGCAGGGACGGGTTCACCCCTCCACTTT; cdr3_aa: CASSYEAGTGSPLHF
v_call: TRBV2; clone_size: -; d_call: TRBD1; j_call: TRBJ1-2; cdr3_nt: TGTGCCAGCAGTCACCCTAGGGACAGGGGAATTATAAGGAACTATGGCTACACCTTC; cdr3_aa: CASSHPRDRGIIRNYGYTF
v_call: TRBV19; clone_size: -; d_call: -; j_call: TRBJ2-2; cdr3_nt: TGTGCCAGTAGTATATTGGGCGGGGCTACCGGGGAGCTGTTTTTT; cdr3_aa: CASSILGGATGELFF
v_call: TRBV6-1; clone_size: -; d_call: TRBD1; j_call: TRBJ1-4; cdr3_nt: TGTGCCAGCATAGAAACAGGGGGCCGTGAAAAACTGTTTTTT; cdr3_aa: CASIETGGREKLFF
v_call: TRBV28; clone_size: once; d_call: -; j_call: TRBJ2-5; cdr3_nt: TGTGCCAGCAGTCCAGACACTAGTGTCGAGACCCAGTACTTC; cdr3_aa: CASSPDTSVETQYF
v_call: TRBV7-2; clone_size: -; d_call: TRBD2; j_call: TRBJ2-1; cdr3_nt: TGTGCCAGCAGCTTGGGGGGGACCCTCCGAGGTCAGTTCTTC; cdr3_aa: CASSLGGTLRGQFF
v_call: TRBV10-2; clone_size: -; d_call: -; j_call: TRBJ2-2; cdr3_nt: TGCGCCAGCAATCCCTATACAAACACCGGGGAGCTGTTTTTT; cdr3_aa: CASNPYTNTGELFF
v_call: TRBV30; clone_size: -; d_call: -; j_call: TRBJ1-1; cdr3_nt: TGTGCCTGGAGTGTCGGACCGAACACTGAAGCTTTCTTT; cdr3_aa: CAWSVGPNTEAFF
v_call: TRBV7-2; clone_size: -; d_call: TRBD2; j_call: TRBJ2-1; cdr3_nt: TGTGCCAGCAGCCTGACTAGCGGGGCCTACAATGAGCAGTTCTTC; cdr3_aa: CASSLTSGAYNEQFF
v_call: TRBV4-2; clone_size: -; d_call: -; j_call: TRBJ2-2; cdr3_nt: TGTGCCAGCAGCCACCGGGGAGCCGGGAAGACCGGGGAGCTGTTTTTT; cdr3_aa: CASSHRGAGKTGELFF
v_call: TRBV10-3; clone_size: -; d_call: TRBD2; j_call: TRBJ2-7; cdr3_nt: TGTGCCACCCGGACTAGCTCCTACGAGCAGTACTTC; cdr3_aa: CATRTSSYEQYF
v_call: TRBV19; clone_size: -; d_call: -; j_call: TRBJ2-3; cdr3_nt: TGTGCCAGTACCCCGGGACTGAGCGGAGATACGCAGTATTTT; cdr3_aa: CASTPGLSGDTQYF
v_call: TRBV7-2; clone_size: -; d_call: -; j_call: TRBJ2-7; cdr3_nt: TGTGCCAGCAGCCCGTTTCCCGAATACTACGAGCAGTACTTC; cdr3_aa: CASSPFPEYYEQYF
v_call: TRBV30; clone_size: few; d_call: TRBD1; j_call: TRBJ1-2; cdr3_nt: TGTGCCGAGTCTCAGGACAGGGATTATGGCTACACCTTC; cdr3_aa: CAESQDRDYGYTF
v_call: TRBV27; clone_size: once; d_call: TRBD2; j_call: TRBJ2-7; cdr3_nt: TGTGCCAGCAGTTCCCCGGGTAGCGGGCTACTTCGACGGAAGCAGTACTTC; cdr3_aa: CASSSPGSGLLRRKQYF